The clone carrying this T cell receptor beta chain has more than one count but fewer than ten. The data were obtained in a study of a mutant IDH1 vaccine in newly diagnosed glioma. Specified time point: baseline, week 1 (first vaccination visit). This sample's treatment: pre-vaccination baseline after standard-of-care therapy. The CDR3 is 13 amino acids. CDR1 and CDR2 from the germline V gene are SGHRS and YFSETQ. With 7 bases removed from V and 3 bases from J, the gap between germline ends came to 13 bases. Using immunoSEQ multiplex PCR, the repertoire was profiled, and TCRdb retains in-frame clones only, with some absent. The sample consists of tens of thousands of clones, 83% of them appearing once.

This TCR was recovered from a woman between 50 and 59 years old with glioma. J is TRBJ1-1 and V is TRBV5-1; D perhaps matches TRBD1 (5 bases). Sequenced here: PBMCs, sampled from a glioma patient treated with radiotherapy, temozolomide or both. The CDR3 sequence is CASGPSGYTEAFF. Written as DNA, the CDR3 is TGCGCCAGCGGACCTTCAGGGTACACTGAAGCTTTCTTT.